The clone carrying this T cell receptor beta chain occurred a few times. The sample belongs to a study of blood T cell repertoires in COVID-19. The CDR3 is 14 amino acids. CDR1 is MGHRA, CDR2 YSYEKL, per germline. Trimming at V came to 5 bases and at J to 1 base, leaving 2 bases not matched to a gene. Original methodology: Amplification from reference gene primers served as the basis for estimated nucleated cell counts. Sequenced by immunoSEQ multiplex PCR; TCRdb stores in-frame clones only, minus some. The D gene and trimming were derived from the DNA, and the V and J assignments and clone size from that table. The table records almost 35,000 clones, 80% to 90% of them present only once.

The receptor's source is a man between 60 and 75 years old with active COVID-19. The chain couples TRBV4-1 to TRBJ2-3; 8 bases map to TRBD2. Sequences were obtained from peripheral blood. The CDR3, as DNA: TGCGCCAGCAGCGAGACTAGCGGCACAGATACGCAGTATTTT. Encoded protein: CASSETSGTDTQYF.